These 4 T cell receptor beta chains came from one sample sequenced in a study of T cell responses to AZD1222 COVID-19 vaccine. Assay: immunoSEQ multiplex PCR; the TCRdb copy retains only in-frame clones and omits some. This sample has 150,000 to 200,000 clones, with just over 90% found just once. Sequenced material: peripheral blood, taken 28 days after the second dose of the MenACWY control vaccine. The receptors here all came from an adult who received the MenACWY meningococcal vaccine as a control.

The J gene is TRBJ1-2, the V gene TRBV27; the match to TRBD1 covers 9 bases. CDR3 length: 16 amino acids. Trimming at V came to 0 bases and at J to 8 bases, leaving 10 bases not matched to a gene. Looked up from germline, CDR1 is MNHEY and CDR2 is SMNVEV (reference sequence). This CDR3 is CASSLSRTGDYWGYTF. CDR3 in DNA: TGTGCCAGCAGTTTATCGCGGACAGGGGACTACTGGGGCTACACCTTC.

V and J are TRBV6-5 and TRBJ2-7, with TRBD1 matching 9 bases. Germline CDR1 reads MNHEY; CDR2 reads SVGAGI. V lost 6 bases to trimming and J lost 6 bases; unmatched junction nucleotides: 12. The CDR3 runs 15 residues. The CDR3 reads CASRGAGQGAVEQYF. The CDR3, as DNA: TGTGCCAGCAGGGGTGCGGGACAGGGCGCTGTCGAGCAGTACTTC.

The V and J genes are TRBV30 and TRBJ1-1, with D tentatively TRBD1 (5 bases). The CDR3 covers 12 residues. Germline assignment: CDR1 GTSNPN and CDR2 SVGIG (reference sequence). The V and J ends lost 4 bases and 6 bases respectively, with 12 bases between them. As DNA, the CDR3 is TGTGCCTGGATGTTTGGCAGGGCTGAAGCTTTCTTT. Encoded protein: CAWMFGRAEAFF.

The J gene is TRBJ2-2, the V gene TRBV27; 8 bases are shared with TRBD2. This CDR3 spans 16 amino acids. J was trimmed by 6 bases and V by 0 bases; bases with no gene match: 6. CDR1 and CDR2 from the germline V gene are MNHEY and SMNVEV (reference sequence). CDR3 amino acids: CASSLSLAGGPGELFF. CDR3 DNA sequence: TGTGCCAGCAGTTTATCCCTAGCGGGTGGCCCCGGGGAGCTGTTTTTT.